The clone carrying this T cell receptor beta chain was seen a few times. Its antigen remains unknown. The length of the CDR3 is 14 residues. Trimming removed 1 base at V and 1 base at J, with 9 bases between. Germline assignment: CDR1 SQVTM and CDR2 ANQGSEA. The data were taken from a study of T cells in Graves' hyperthyroidism and ophthalmopathy. Study-wide results and limits: Model output signaled ophthalmopathy a median roughly 6 months ahead of onset. Most thyroid clonotypes expanded above 0.001 were also detected in blood.

Pregnant or lactating patients were excluded, as were those with uncontrolled infection or other autoimmune disease. The TCR beta CDR3 regions underwent amplification using RNA transcripts as the source. A set of HTBI primers served as the primers for a first-round RT-PCR of the TCR CDR3. MiXCR, applied by TCRdb to the multiplex PCR reads, yields one record per CDR3 protein. The sample holds 500,000 to 600,000 distinct CDR3 sequences; around 15% are singletons and the top ten take around 18%. The V and J genes are TRBV29-1 and TRBJ2-3; tentatively, D is TRBD2 (6 bases). Sequenced sample: blood. The receptor comes from a woman between 18 and 30 years old with Graves' hyperthyroidism. The CDR3 sequence: CSVEVQRGTDTQYF. Here the CDR3 DNA reads TGCAGCGTTGAAGTGCAGCGGGGCACAGATACGCAGTATTTT.